A single sample is the source of the 29 T cell receptor beta chains below, sequenced in a study of blood T cell repertoires in COVID-19. Repertoires were generated with immunoSEQ multiplex PCR, while TCRdb's copy carries only in-frame clones and drops some. The data contain 250,000 or so clones, 85% to 90% of them singletons. The sample consisted of PBMCs or T cells enriched from blood (not recorded which). These receptors all stem from a middle-aged man who had recovered from COVID-19.

The count of this clone is one. The V and J genes are TRBV7-2 and TRBJ1-2; maybe TRBD1 (5 bases). CDR1 and CDR2 (germline): SGHTA, FQGNSA. CDR3 length equals 16 residues. The V and J ends lost 1 base and 2 bases respectively, with 14 bases between them. In nucleotides, the CDR3 is TGTGCCAGCAGCTTAGAAGGCGGGACCGAGAACTATGGCTACACCTTC. Its protein is CASSLEGGTENYGYTF.

The J gene is TRBJ2-5, the V gene TRBV7-2; 16 bases map to TRBD2. Germline loops: CDR1 SGHTA, CDR2 FQGNSA. The CDR3 loop spans 16 amino acids. With V trimmed by 3 bases and J by 2 bases, 0 bases remained unmatched. CDR3 sequence: CASSLGLAGGQETQYF. CDR3 bases: TGTGCCAGCAGCTTGGGACTAGCGGGAGGGCAAGAGACCCAGTACTTC.

This clone was found once. The rearrangement links TRBV2 to TRBJ2-7, with a weak D call TRBD1 (5 bases). Trimming stripped 8 bases from V and 3 bases from J, with 14 bases between. From germline, CDR1 is SNHLY and CDR2 FYNNEI. This CDR3 spans 13 amino acids. The CDR3 loop reads CASVFDRNYEQYF. CDR3 DNA: TGTGCCAGCGTCTTCGACAGAAACTACGAGCAGTACTTC. Using reference TRBV2 and TRBJ2-7 for the parts outside the CDR3, the full variable domain is EPEVTQTPSHQVTQMGQEVILRCVPISNHLYFYWYRQILGQKVEFLVSFYNNEISEKSEIFDDQFSVERPDGSNFTLKIRSTKLEDSAMYFCASVFDRNYEQYFGPGTRLTVT.

This chain links TRBV3-1 (or the pseudogene TRBV3-2) with TRBJ2-7; 8 bases match TRBD2. This CDR3 has 16 residues. CDR1 and CDR2 from the germline V gene are LGHDT and YNNKEL (reference sequence). J lost 1 base, V lost 0 bases, and 5 bases had no gene match. The CDR3 DNA reads TGTGCCAGCAGCCAAGAAGGTCTAGCGGGTTCCTACGAGCAGTACTTC. Residues: CASSQEGLAGSYEQYF.

This chain uses TRBV25-1 with TRBJ1-5, with 7 bases lining up with TRBD1. With V trimmed by 1 base and J by 7 bases, 4 bases remained unmatched. CDR1 and CDR2 (germline): MGHDK, SYGVNS. This CDR3 is 14 amino acids long. The CDR3 is CASSESTGPQPQHF. For the CDR3, the DNA is TGTGCCAGCAGTGAATCGACAGGGCCCCAGCCCCAGCATTTT.

The rearrangement uses TRBV12-3 or TRBV12-4 and TRBJ1-1; D not resolved. The CDR3 length is 11 residues. Trimming shortened V by 6 bases and J by 4 bases, and 6 bases separated the two germline ends. DNA for the CDR3: TGTGCCAGCAGCCACAGCACTGAAGCTTTCTTT. Its translation is CASSHSTEAFF.

The chain has TRBV12-3 or TRBV12-4 and TRBJ2-3; D unclear. Trimming removed 0 bases at V and 1 base at J, with 2 bases between. This CDR3 is 13 amino acids long. The CDR3 region has the DNA TGTGCCAGCAGTTTAGCCGGCACAGATACGCAGTATTTT. Protein sequence: CASSLAGTDTQYF.

This chain joins TRBV7-2 and TRBJ2-3, with 9 bases aligning to TRBD2. The V gene end was trimmed by 8 bases and the J gene end by 0 bases; junction bases not matched to a gene: 9. CDR1 is SGHTA and CDR2 is FQGNSA in the germline V gene. The CDR3 sequence is 16 residues long. The CDR3 loop is CASFASGASSTDTQYF. In DNA, the CDR3 is TGTGCCAGCTTTGCTAGCGGGGCCTCTAGCACAGATACGCAGTATTTT.

This chain links TRBV9 with TRBJ1-2, with D hard to call. Germline V gene lookup returns CDR1 SGDLS and CDR2 YYNGEE. The length of the CDR3 is 15 residues. V lost 0 bases and J lost 3, with 12 bases in between. The CDR3 DNA reads TGTGCCAGCAGCGTAGCGCCGGGGAACGACTATGGCTACACCTTC. This codes for CASSVAPGNDYGYTF.

This rearrangement joins TRBV19 to TRBJ1-2; TRBD1 agrees at 7 bases. J was trimmed by 1 base and V by 6 bases; bases with no gene match: 5. This CDR3 has 14 amino acids. In germline, CDR1 is LNHDA, CDR2 SQIVND (reference sequence). DNA of the CDR3: TGTGCCAGTAGCCAGGGGGGATTTAACTATGGCTACACCTTC. Translation: CASSQGGFNYGYTF.

This clone came up once. The genes are TRBV5-1 and TRBJ2-7, with 10 nucleotides matching TRBD2. Unmatched junction bases numbered 3, after V lost 3 bases and J lost 0 bases. Germline assignment: CDR1 SGHRS and CDR2 YFSETQ. The CDR3 runs 15 residues. This CDR3 reads CASSSSGGISYEQYF. Written as DNA, the CDR3 is TGCGCCAGCAGCTCTAGCGGGGGAATCTCCTACGAGCAGTACTTC.

The chain has TRBV27 and TRBJ2-7; TRBD1 aligns across 7 bases. The J segment lost 5 bases and the V segment lost 7 bases, leaving 14 bases of the junction unmatched. The length of the CDR3 is 15 residues. The germline CDR1 and CDR2 sequences are MNHEY and SMNVEV (reference sequence). In nucleotides, the CDR3 is TGTGCCAGCACTTCAGGGGACAGCCGCATAGACGAGCAGTACTTC. Its protein is CASTSGDSRIDEQYF.

The DNA for the CDR3 is TGTGCCAGCAGCGGGACTAGCGGGGGGGCAGTGTATACGCAGTATTTT. Translation gives CASSGTSGGAVYTQYF. The V call is TRBV11-2, the J call TRBJ2-3; 16 bases fit TRBD2. Trimming took 5 bases from V and 7 from J; bases not matched to a gene: 6. This CDR3 has 16 residues. In germline, CDR1 is SGHAT, CDR2 FQNNGV. The full variable domain, rest sourced from reference TRBV11-2 and TRBJ2-3, is EAGVAQSPRYKIIEKRQSVAFWCNPISGHATLYWYQQILGQGPKLLIQFQNNGVVDDSQLPKDRFSAERLKGVDSTLKIQPAKLEDSAVYLCASSGTSGGAVYTQYFGPGTRLTVL.

CDR3 DNA: TGCGCCAGCACCACAACTCCCTGGGGGACAGGTCAGCAGTACTTC. Amino acids: CASTTTPWGTGQQYF. The chain links TRBV5-1 to TRBJ2-7, with TRBD1 identical over 8 bases. Germline trimming cut 6 bases from V and 8 bases from J; bases unmatched to any gene: 16. Germline CDR1 reads SGHRS; CDR2 reads YFSETQ. The CDR3 is made up of 15 amino acids.

J is TRBJ1-6 and V is TRBV30; 9 positions agree with TRBD1. The V gene's germline CDR1 is GTSNPN and CDR2 SVGIG (reference sequence). The CDR3 is 13 residues long. Trimming removed 1 base from V and 14 bases from J; junction bases left unmatched: 6. The DNA for the CDR3 is TGTGCCTGGAGTGCTAAGACAGGGGGGACCCTCCACTTT. Protein product: CAWSAKTGGTLHF.

CDR3 sequence: CASSFSSGDNSPLHF. DNA of the CDR3: TGCGCCAGCAGCTTCTCTTCAGGGGATAATTCACCCCTCCACTTT. This chain uses TRBV5-1 with TRBJ1-6; TRBD1 might be the D (6 bases). V shed 2 bases and J shed 5 bases, with 11 bases lying between them. The CDR3 is 15 residues long. Germline V gene data show CDR1 as SGHRS and CDR2 as YFSETQ.

This clone was recorded once. The V call is TRBV5-4, the J call TRBJ1-2, with 8 bases aligning to TRBD1. This CDR3 has 16 amino acids. Germline trimming cut 4 bases from V and 0 bases from J; bases unmatched to any gene: 8. CDR1 is SGHNT and CDR2 is YYREEE in the germline V gene (reference sequence). CDR3 loop: CASSTWDRLANYGYTF. The DNA of the CDR3 is TGTGCCAGCAGCACCTGGGACAGGCTAGCTAACTATGGCTACACCTTC. Full variable domain (outside the CDR3, taken from reference TRBV5-4 and TRBJ1-2): ETGVTQSPTHLIKTRGQQVTLRCSSQSGHNTVSWYQQALGQGPQFIFQYYREEENGRGNFPPRFSGLQFPNYSSELNVNALELDDSALYLCASSTWDRLANYGYTFGSGTRLTVV.

The V and J genes are TRBV7-2 and TRBJ1-1; 7 bases map to TRBD1. CDR1 and CDR2 (germline): SGHTA, FQGNSA. The ends lost 8 bases at V and 5 bases at J; junction bases unmatched: 11. CDR3 length equals 14 residues. CDR3 nucleotide sequence: TGTGCCAGCGCCGGACAGGCTACGGGAACTGAAGCTTTCTTT. Residues: CASAGQATGTEAFF.

The chain combines TRBV29-1 with TRBJ2-2; 7 bases are shared with TRBD1. Germline assignment: CDR1 SQVTM and CDR2 ANQGSEA. The CDR3 is 16 amino acids. The junction had 11 bases not matched to a gene; V was cut back by 2 bases and J by 5 bases. In nucleotides, the CDR3 is TGCAGCGTTGAAATGTATGAGACAGGGAAGACCGGGGAGCTGTTTTTT. Protein: CSVEMYETGKTGELFF.

The chain links TRBV23-1 to TRBJ2-3, with 12 bases fitting TRBD1. TRBV23-1 is flagged as an ORF with uncertain function. With V trimmed by 4 bases and J by 2 bases, 7 bases remained unmatched. The CDR3 loop spans 17 amino acids. The CDR3 here is CASSPSGTGGHTDTQYF. The DNA of the CDR3 is TGCGCCAGCAGTCCAAGCGGGACAGGGGGCCACACAGATACGCAGTATTTT.

The chain is built from TRBV10-3 and TRBJ2-1; 8 nucleotides agree with TRBD2. J was trimmed by 0 bases and V by 5 bases; bases with no gene match: 3. The CDR3 contains 15 residues. Per the germline V gene, CDR1 is ENHRY and CDR2 is SYGVKD. The CDR3 coding sequence is TGTGCCATCAGTCAGCGGGGGAGCTCCTACAATGAGCAGTTCTTC. As protein: CAISQRGSSYNEQFF.

The genes are TRBV6-1 and TRBJ1-5, with D possibly matching TRBD1 (5 bases). Germline V gene data show CDR1 as MNHNS and CDR2 as SASEGT. V was cut by 2 bases and J by 5 bases, with 13 bases left in between. The CDR3 runs 15 residues. The CDR3 nucleotides read TGTGCCAGCAGTGAACGCAGGGCAAGCGATCAGCCCCAGCATTTT. Amino acid sequence: CASSERRASDQPQHF.

The chain recombines TRBV4-2 with TRBJ1-1; D gene uncertain. The CDR3 is made up of 16 amino acids. The V and J ends lost 3 bases and 1 base respectively, with 15 bases between them. Germline V gene data show CDR1 as LGHNA and CDR2 as YNFKEQ. The CDR3 nucleotides read TGTGCCAGCAGCCATTTGGGCTTGACGGAGAACACTGAAGCTTTCTTT. It codes for CASSHLGLTENTEAFF.

Only a few counts were recorded for this clone. This chain joins TRBV7-9 and TRBJ2-5; no firm D call. Germline V gene data show CDR1 as SEHNR and CDR2 as FQNEAQ (reference sequence). V was trimmed by 3 bases and J by 5 bases, leaving 10 bases between them. This CDR3 has 13 amino acids. The DNA for the CDR3 is TGTGCCAGCAGCTTTCCGGGTCCGGAGACCCAGTACTTC. Its translation is CASSFPGPETQYF.

This chain joins TRBV5-1 and TRBJ2-7, with 8 bases that match TRBD1. Germline CDR1 and CDR2: SGHRS and YFSETQ. This CDR3 comprises 13 residues. The junction had 7 bases not matched to a gene; V was cut back by 4 bases and J by 7 bases. Here the CDR3 DNA reads TGCGCCAGCAGCCGACAGGGGTCGCTTGAGCAGTACTTC. It translates to CASSRQGSLEQYF.

This clone has just a few counts. V and J are TRBV7-6 and TRBJ1-3, with 11 nucleotides matching TRBD1. The CDR3 length is 17 residues. Germline CDR1 and CDR2: SGHVS and FNYEAQ. Trimming took 3 bases from V and 2 from J; bases not matched to a gene: 6. The CDR3, as DNA: TGTGCCAGCAGCTTGGGTCCGGGACAGGGGGCTGGAAACACCATATATTTT. This codes for CASSLGPGQGAGNTIYF.

The V call is TRBV5-1, the J call TRBJ2-7; the match to TRBD1 covers 8 bases. With V trimmed by 2 bases and J by 3 bases, 13 bases remained unmatched. CDR1 is SGHRS, CDR2 YFSETQ, per germline. The CDR3 length is 17 residues. The CDR3 bases are TGCGCCAGCAGCTTACCAGGGGACAGGAGCCTCCTCTACGAGCAGTACTTC. Protein: CASSLPGDRSLLYEQYF.

This clone appeared a single time. The chain combines TRBV28 with TRBJ1-3; the match to TRBD1 covers 7 bases. From germline, CDR1 is MDHEN and CDR2 SYDVKM. With 1 base clipped from V and 8 bases from J, the junction kept 5 bases outside the gene matches. This CDR3 is 14 amino acids long. The CDR3 protein is CASSLYRGRYTIYF. CDR3 in DNA: TGTGCCAGCAGTTTATACAGGGGCAGGTACACCATATATTTT.

The rearrangement links TRBV7-2 to TRBJ1-6; 8 bases line up with TRBD1. This CDR3 is 15 amino acids long. Trimming took 6 bases from V and 3 from J; bases not matched to a gene: 4. Germline V CDR1 and CDR2: SGHTA, FQGNSA. The CDR3 coding sequence is TGTGCCAGCAGGCCCACAGGGGGCTATAATTCACCCCTCCACTTT. Its protein is CASRPTGGYNSPLHF.